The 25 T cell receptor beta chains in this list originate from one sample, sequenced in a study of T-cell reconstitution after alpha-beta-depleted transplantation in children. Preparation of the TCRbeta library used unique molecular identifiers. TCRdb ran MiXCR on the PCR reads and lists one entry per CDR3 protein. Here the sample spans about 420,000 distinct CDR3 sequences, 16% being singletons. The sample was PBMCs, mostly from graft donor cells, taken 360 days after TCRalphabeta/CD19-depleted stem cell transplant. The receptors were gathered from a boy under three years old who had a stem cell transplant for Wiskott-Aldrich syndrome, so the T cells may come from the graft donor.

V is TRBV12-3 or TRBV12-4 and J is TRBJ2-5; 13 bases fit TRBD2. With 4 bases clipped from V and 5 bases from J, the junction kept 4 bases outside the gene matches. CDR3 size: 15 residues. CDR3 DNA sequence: TGTGCCAGCAGTTCCCGGACTAGCGGGAGTGAGACCCAGTACTTC. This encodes CASSSRTSGSETQYF.

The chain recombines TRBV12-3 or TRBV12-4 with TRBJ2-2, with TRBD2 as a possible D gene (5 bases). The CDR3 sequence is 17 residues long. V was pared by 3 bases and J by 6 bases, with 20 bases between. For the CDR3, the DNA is TGTGCCAGCAGTTTCCTACTCGGGCGGGTGCGTCCCGGGGAGCTGTTTTTT. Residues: CASSFLLGRVRPGELFF.

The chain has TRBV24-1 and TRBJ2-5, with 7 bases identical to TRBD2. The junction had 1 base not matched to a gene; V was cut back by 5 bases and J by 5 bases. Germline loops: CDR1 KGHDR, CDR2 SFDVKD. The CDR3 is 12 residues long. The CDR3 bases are TGTGCCACCAGTGGGGGAGGGGAGACCCAGTACTTC. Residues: CATSGGGETQYF.

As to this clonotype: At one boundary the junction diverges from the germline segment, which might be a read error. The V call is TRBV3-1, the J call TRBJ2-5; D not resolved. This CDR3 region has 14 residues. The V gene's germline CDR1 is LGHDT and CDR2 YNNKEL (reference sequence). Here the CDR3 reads CASGQDGNQETQYF. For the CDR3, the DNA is TGTGCCAGCGGCCAAGATGGGAACCAAGAGACCCAGTACTTC.

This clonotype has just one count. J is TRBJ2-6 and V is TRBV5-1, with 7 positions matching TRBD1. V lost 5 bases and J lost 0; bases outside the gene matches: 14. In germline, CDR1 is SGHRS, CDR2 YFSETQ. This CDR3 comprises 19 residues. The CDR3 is CASREQGQGVFSGANVLTF. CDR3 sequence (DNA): TGCGCCAGCAGAGAACAAGGCCAGGGGGTGTTCTCTGGGGCCAACGTCCTGACTTTC.

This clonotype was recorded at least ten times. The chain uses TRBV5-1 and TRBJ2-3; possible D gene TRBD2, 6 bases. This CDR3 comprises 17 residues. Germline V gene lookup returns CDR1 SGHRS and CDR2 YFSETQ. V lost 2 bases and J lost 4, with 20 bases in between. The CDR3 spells CASSFLLKSLAADTQYF. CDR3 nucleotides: TGCGCCAGCAGCTTCCTCCTCAAATCACTAGCCGCAGATACGCAGTATTTT.

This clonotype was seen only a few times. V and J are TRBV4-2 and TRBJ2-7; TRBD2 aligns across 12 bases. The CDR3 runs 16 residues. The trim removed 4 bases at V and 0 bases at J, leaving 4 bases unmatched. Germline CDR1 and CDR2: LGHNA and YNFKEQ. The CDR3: CASSLGLAGSSYEQYF. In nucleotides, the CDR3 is TGTGCCAGCAGCCTCGGACTAGCGGGAAGCTCCTACGAGCAGTACTTC.

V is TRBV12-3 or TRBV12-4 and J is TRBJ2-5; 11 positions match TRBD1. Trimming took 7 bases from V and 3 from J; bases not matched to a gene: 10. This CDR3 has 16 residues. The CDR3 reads CASTSWRTGGEETQYF. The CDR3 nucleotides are TGTGCCAGCACCTCATGGCGGACAGGGGGCGAAGAGACCCAGTACTTC.

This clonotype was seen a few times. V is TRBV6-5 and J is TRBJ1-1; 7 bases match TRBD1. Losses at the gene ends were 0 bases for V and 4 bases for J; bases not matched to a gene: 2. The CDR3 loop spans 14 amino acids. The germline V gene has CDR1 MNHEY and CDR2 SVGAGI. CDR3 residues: CASSYSTGSTEAFF. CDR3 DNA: TGTGCCAGCAGTTACTCGACAGGGAGCACTGAAGCTTTCTTT.

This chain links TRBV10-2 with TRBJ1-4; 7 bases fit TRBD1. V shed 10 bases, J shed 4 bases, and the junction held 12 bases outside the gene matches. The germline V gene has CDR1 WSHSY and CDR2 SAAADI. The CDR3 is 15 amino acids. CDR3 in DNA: TGCGCCACCCCGGTAACAGGGGAGGGTAATGAAAAACTGTTTTTT. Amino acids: CATPVTGEGNEKLFF.

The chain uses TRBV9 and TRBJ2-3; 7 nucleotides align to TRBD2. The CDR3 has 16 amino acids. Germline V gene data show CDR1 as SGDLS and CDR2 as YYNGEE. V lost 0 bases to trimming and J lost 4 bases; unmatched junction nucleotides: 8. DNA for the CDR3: TGTGCCAGCAGCGTAGCGGGCGGGAGCTTCTCAGATACGCAGTATTTT. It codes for CASSVAGGSFSDTQYF.

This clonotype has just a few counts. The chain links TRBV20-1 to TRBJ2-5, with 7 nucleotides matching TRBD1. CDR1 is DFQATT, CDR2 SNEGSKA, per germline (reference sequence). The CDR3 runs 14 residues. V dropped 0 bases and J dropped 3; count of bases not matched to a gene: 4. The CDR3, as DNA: TGCAGTGCTAGAGACTCCGGGACAGAAGAGACCCAGTACTTC. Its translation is CSARDSGTEETQYF.

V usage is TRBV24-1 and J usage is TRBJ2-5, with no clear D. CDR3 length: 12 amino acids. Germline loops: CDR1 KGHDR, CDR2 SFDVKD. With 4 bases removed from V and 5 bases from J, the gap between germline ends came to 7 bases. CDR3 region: CATSEGRETQYF. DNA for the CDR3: TGTGCCACCAGTGAGGGAAGGGAGACCCAGTACTTC.

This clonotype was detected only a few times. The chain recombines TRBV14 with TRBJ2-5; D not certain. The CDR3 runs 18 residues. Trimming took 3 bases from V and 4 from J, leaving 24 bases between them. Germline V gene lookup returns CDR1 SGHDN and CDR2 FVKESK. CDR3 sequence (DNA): TGTGCCAGCAGCCAGGGCAGATGGCCTTTACCGGTCGGAGAGACCCAGTACTTC. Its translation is CASSQGRWPLPVGETQYF.

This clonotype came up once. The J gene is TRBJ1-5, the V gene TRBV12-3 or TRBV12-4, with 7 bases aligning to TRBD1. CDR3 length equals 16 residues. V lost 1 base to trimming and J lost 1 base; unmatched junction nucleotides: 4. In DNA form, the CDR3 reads TGTGCCAGCAGTTTAGGCCTGGGACAGAGCAATCAGCCCCAGCATTTT. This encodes CASSLGLGQSNQPQHF.

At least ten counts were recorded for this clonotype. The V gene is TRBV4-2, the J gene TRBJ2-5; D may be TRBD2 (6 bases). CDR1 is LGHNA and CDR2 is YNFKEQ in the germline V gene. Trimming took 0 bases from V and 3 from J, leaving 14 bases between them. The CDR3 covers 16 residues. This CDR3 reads CASSQDIGGGEETQYF. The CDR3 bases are TGTGCCAGCAGCCAAGATATTGGAGGAGGGGAAGAGACCCAGTACTTC.

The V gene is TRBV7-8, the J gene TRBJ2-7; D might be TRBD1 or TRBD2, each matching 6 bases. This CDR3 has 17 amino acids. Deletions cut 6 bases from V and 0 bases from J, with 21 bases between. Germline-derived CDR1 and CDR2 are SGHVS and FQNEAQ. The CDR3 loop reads CASRLKGGDLSSYEQYF. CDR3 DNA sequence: TGTGCCAGCAGACTTAAGGGGGGTGACCTGAGCTCCTACGAGCAGTACTTC. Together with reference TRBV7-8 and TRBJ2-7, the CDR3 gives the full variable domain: GAGVSQSPRYKVAKRGQDVALRCDPISGHVSLFWYQQALGQGPEFLTYFQNEAQLDKSGLPSDRFFAERPEGSVSTLKIQRTQQEDSAVYLCASRLKGGDLSSYEQYFGPGTRLTVT.

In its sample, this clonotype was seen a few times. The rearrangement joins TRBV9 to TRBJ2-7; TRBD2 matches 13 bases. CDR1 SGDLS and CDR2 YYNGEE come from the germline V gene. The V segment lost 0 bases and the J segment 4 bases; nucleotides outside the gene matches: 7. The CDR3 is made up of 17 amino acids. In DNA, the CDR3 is TGTGCCAGCAGCGTAGCCGGGACTAGCGGGACGTTTTACGAGCAGTACTTC. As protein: CASSVAGTSGTFYEQYF.

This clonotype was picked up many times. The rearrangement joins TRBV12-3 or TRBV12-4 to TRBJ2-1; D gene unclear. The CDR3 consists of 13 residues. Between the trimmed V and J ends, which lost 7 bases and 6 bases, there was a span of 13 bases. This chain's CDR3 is CASTNTKGNEQFF. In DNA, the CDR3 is TGTGCCAGCACGAACACGAAGGGCAATGAGCAGTTCTTC.

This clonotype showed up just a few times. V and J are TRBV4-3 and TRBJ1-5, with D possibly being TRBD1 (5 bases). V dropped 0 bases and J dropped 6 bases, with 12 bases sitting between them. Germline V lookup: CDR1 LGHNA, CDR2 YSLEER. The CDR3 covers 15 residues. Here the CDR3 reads CASSQDQGGGQPQHF. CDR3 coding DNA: TGCGCCAGCAGCCAAGATCAGGGAGGCGGTCAGCCCCAGCATTTT.

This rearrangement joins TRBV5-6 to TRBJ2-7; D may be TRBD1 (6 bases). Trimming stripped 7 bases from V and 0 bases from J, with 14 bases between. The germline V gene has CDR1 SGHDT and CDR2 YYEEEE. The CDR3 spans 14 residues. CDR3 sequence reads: CASGSSDSSYEQYF. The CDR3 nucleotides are TGTGCCAGCGGATCCTCGGACAGCTCCTACGAGCAGTACTTC.

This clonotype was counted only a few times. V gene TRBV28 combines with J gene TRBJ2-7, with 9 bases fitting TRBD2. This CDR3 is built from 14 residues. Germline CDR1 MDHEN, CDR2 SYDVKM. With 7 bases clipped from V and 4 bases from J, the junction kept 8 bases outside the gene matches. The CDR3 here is CASTEAGGPYEQYF. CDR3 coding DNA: TGTGCCAGCACGGAGGCGGGGGGGCCTTACGAGCAGTACTTC. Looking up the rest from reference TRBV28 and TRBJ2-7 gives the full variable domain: DVKVTQSSRYLVKRTGEKVFLECVQDMDHENMFWYRQDPGLGLRLIYFSYDVKMKEKGDIPEGYSVSREKKERFSLILESASTNQTSMYLCASTEAGGPYEQYFGPGTRLTVT.

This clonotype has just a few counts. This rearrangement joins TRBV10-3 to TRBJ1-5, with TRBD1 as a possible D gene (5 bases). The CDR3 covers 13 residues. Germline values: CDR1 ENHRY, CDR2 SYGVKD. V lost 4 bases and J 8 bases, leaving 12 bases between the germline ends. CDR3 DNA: TGTGCCATCAGTGTTCAGGGTAAGAAGCCCCAGCATTTT. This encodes CAISVQGKKPQHF.

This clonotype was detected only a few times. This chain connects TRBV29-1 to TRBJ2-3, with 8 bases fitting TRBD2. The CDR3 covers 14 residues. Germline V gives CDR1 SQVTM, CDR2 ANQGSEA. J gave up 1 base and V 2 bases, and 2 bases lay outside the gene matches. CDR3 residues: CSVESGGRTDTQYF. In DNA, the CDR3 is TGCAGCGTTGAAAGCGGGGGACGCACAGATACGCAGTATTTT.

The CDR3 DNA reads TGCAGCGTTGAAGCGCCCCACTCCTACGAGCAGTACTTC. Translation: CSVEAPHSYEQYF. The chain has TRBV29-1 and TRBJ2-7; D ambiguous. Trimming took 1 base from V and 0 from J, leaving 7 bases between them. The CDR3 runs to 13 residues. Per the germline V gene, CDR1 is SQVTM and CDR2 is ANQGSEA.